The 27 T cell receptor beta chains below were found in one sample sequenced in a study of CD8 T cells in ankylosing spondylitis. MiXCR, applied by TCRdb to the 5' RACE reads, yields one record per CDR3 protein. The sample includes hundreds of thousands of distinct CDR3 sequences, less than 9.5% of them seen just once. Material: blood, either unsorted or a sorted T cell fraction (not recorded which). All receptors come from a female donor with ankylosing spondylitis or in good health (not recorded which).

This clonotype appeared many times. V usage is TRBV29-1 and J usage is TRBJ2-2; tentative D call: TRBD1 (5 bases). The CDR3 sequence is 13 residues long. Trimming cost V 5 bases and J 0 bases, with 7 bases left between them. Germline-derived CDR1 and CDR2 are SQVTM and ANQGSEA. The CDR3 region is CSVRGANTGELFF. The CDR3 coding sequence is TGCAGCGTTAGGGGCGCGAACACCGGGGAGCTGTTTTTT.

The sample holds many counts of this clonotype. This sequence joins TRBV19 and TRBJ1-1; possibly TRBD1 for D (5 bases). This CDR3 spans 12 amino acids. Between the trimmed V and J ends, which lost 4 bases and 10 bases, there was a span of 13 bases. Germline V CDR1 and CDR2: LNHDA, SQIVND (reference sequence). CDR3 sequence: CASSKLGERAFF. The CDR3 DNA sequence: TGTGCCAGTAGTAAGCTGGGGGAGAGAGCTTTCTTT.

This clonotype appeared many times. V is TRBV20-1 and J is TRBJ2-3; D is undetermined. CDR3 size: 14 residues. Germline CDR1 is DFQATT and CDR2 is SNEGSKA (reference sequence). V was trimmed by 2 bases and J by 0 bases, leaving 9 bases between them. The CDR3 DNA reads TGCAGTGCTAGACCGAGATACAGCACAGATACGCAGTATTTT. This codes for CSARPRYSTDTQYF.

V is TRBV7-9 and J is TRBJ1-1, with TRBD1 matching 7 bases. Trimming removed 5 bases from V and 4 bases from J; junction bases left unmatched: 10. Per germline, CDR1 SEHNR and CDR2 FQNEAQ (reference sequence). The CDR3 is 15 amino acids. The CDR3 loop reads CASSPTAPGGTEAFF. Written as DNA, the CDR3 is TGTGCCAGCAGCCCAACGGCGCCAGGGGGCACTGAAGCTTTCTTT.

This clonotype was counted ten times or more. This chain connects TRBV6-1 to TRBJ1-2; possibly TRBD1 for D (5 bases). V was pared by 4 bases and J by 6 bases, with 12 bases between. CDR3 length equals 13 residues. Germline V gene lookup returns CDR1 MNHNS and CDR2 SASEGT. CDR3 residues: CASSGRDLDGYTF. As DNA, the CDR3 is TGTGCCAGCAGTGGCAGGGATTTGGATGGCTACACCTTC.

This clonotype was observed a handful of times. The chain joins TRBV7-2 to TRBJ1-2; no reliable D call. The germline gives CDR1 SGHTA, CDR2 FQGNSA. Trimming took off 1 base at V and 4 bases at J, with 7 bases between the two ends. This CDR3 is 13 amino acids long. The CDR3 region is CASSLDSLYGYTF. The CDR3 DNA is TGTGCCAGCAGCTTAGACAGCCTCTATGGCTACACCTTC.

As regards this clonotype: A read error may explain this, as a much larger clone is one base away. The genes are TRBV6-1 and TRBJ2-7; 7 positions agree with TRBD1. The germline V gene has CDR1 MNHNS and CDR2 SASEGT. The CDR3 extends over 13 amino acids. This chain's CDR3 is CVSTRQGPYEQYF. The DNA of the CDR3 is TGTGTCAGCACCCGACAGGGACCCTACGAGCAGTACTTC.

The sample holds many counts of this clonotype. The V gene is TRBV14, the J gene TRBJ2-7, with 9 bases matching TRBD2. Per germline, CDR1 SGHDN and CDR2 FVKESK. The trim removed 3 bases at V and 7 bases at J, leaving 16 bases unmatched. The CDR3 covers 17 residues. The CDR3 nucleotides read TGTGCCAGCAGCCACCCGGCCCCAGGACTAGCGTCGGGGGAGCAGTACTTC. Translating it yields CASSHPAPGLASGEQYF.

This clonotype was seen at least ten times. The rearrangement links TRBV7-6 to TRBJ2-2; possibly TRBD2 for D (6 bases). The CDR3 contains 18 residues. Germline V gene lookup returns CDR1 SGHVS and CDR2 FNYEAQ. V gave up 4 bases and J gave up 2 bases, with 20 bases separating them. This CDR3 reads CASSSPTRGSGNTGELFF. In DNA form, the CDR3 reads TGTGCCAGCAGCTCACCCACCCGGGGTAGCGGAAACACCGGGGAGCTGTTTTTT.

In its sample, this clonotype was seen many times. The gene calls are TRBV4-3 and TRBJ2-7; tentative D call: TRBD2 (6 bases). The V gene's germline CDR1 is LGHNA and CDR2 YSLEER. The CDR3 has 14 amino acids. V shed 0 bases and J shed 4 bases, with 10 bases lying between them. The CDR3 sequence is CASSQDLGRYEQYF. CDR3 nucleotide sequence: TGCGCCAGCAGCCAAGATCTCGGGAGATACGAGCAGTACTTC.

This clonotype came up many times. The chain combines TRBV12-3 or TRBV12-4 with TRBJ2-1, with 7 bases lining up with TRBD1. The CDR3 length is 13 residues. Trimming removed 7 bases from V and 9 bases from J; junction bases left unmatched: 9. CDR3 loop: CASTLTGAGEQFF. CDR3 nucleotides: TGTGCCAGCACCCTTACAGGGGCCGGTGAGCAGTTCTTC.

CDR3 residues: CASSLDPRGIPNEQFF. The DNA of the CDR3 is TGTGCCAGCAGCTTAGATCCCAGGGGCATCCCCAATGAGCAGTTCTTC. The rearrangement uses TRBV11-2 and TRBJ2-1, with D possibly TRBD1 on 6 matching bases. Between the trimmed V and J ends, which lost 0 bases and 6 bases, there was a span of 15 bases. CDR3 size: 16 residues. Germline V CDR1 and CDR2: SGHAT, FQNNGV.

In this sample, this clonotype turned up many times. The V gene is TRBV5-6, the J gene TRBJ2-3; D possibly uses TRBD1 or TRBD2 (5 bases each). Germline V gives CDR1 SGHDT, CDR2 YYEEEE. There are 14 residues in the CDR3. V lost 2 bases and J 5 bases, leaving 12 bases between the germline ends. In DNA, the CDR3 is TGTGCCAGCAGCTTCGCCGGGACGGGAGATACGCAGTATTTT. Amino acids: CASSFAGTGDTQYF.

This clonotype has a count of ten or more. The chain joins TRBV20-1 to TRBJ1-1; TRBD1 agrees at 8 bases. The CDR3 contains 15 residues. J lost 1 base, V lost 2 bases, and 6 bases had no gene match. Germline loops: CDR1 DFQATT, CDR2 SNEGSKA (reference sequence). The CDR3 DNA reads as TGCAGTGCTAGACCCCCGGGGACAGGGAACACTGAAGCTTTCTTT. It encodes CSARPPGTGNTEAFF.

This clonotype was observed at least ten times. This chain links TRBV18 with TRBJ1-1; D may be TRBD1 (6 bases). The CDR3 loop spans 13 amino acids. V dropped 6 bases and J dropped 5 bases, with 13 bases sitting between them. Germline CDR1 is KGHSH and CDR2 is LQKENI. The CDR3 loop is CASSPTGRTEAFF. CDR3 DNA sequence: TGTGCCAGCTCGCCCACAGGGAGAACTGAAGCTTTCTTT.

This clonotype occurred many times. This chain links TRBV29-1 with TRBJ2-1; no reliable D call. Trimming stripped 7 bases from V and 9 bases from J, with 10 bases between. Germline V gene sequence: CDR1 SQVTM, CDR2 ANQGSEA. The CDR3 is 10 amino acids. CDR3 amino acids: CSAIEIEQFF. In DNA, the CDR3 is TGCAGCGCTATAGAGATTGAGCAGTTCTTC.

This clonotype was found many times. J is TRBJ1-2 and V is TRBV9; a weak D match, TRBD1 (5 bases). Trimming cost V 0 bases and J 8 bases, with 11 bases left between them. This CDR3 has 13 residues. Germline CDR1 and CDR2: SGDLS and YYNGEE. CDR3 sequence: CASSVGGVLGYTF. CDR3 DNA sequence: TGTGCCAGCAGCGTAGGGGGGGTATTGGGCTACACCTTC.

The rearrangement uses TRBV19 and TRBJ2-2; TRBD2 might be the D (5 bases). V was cut by 6 bases and J by 4 bases, with 12 bases left in between. The CDR3 runs 14 residues. Germline CDR1 LNHDA, CDR2 SQIVND (reference sequence). The CDR3 reads CASRESGVTGELFF. In DNA form, the CDR3 reads TGTGCCAGTAGGGAGAGCGGTGTCACCGGGGAGCTGTTTTTT.

This clonotype was seen many times. The CDR3: CASSRPPRGGQETQYF. Here the CDR3 DNA reads TGTGCCAGCAGCCGGCCCCCTAGGGGTGGCCAAGAGACCCAGTACTTC. V gene TRBV6-1 combines with J gene TRBJ2-5; D is perhaps TRBD1 (5 bases). The V gene lost 6 bases and the J gene lost 1 base, with 18 bases spanning the gap. This CDR3 has 16 amino acids. From germline, CDR1 is MNHNS and CDR2 SASEGT.

This clonotype was picked up many times. V gene TRBV12-3 or TRBV12-4 combines with J gene TRBJ2-3; no firm D call. V lost 6 bases, J lost 0 bases, and 13 bases lay in between. The CDR3 extends over 15 amino acids. DNA of the CDR3: TGTGCCAGCAGCCACCTGACTTATAGCACAGATACGCAGTATTTT. Amino acids: CASSHLTYSTDTQYF.

This clonotype was found a few times. The gene calls are TRBV7-2 and TRBJ2-1, with 7 positions matching TRBD2. The germline gives CDR1 SGHTA, CDR2 FQGNSA. CDR3 length: 16 residues. The trim removed 0 bases at V and 6 bases at J, leaving 8 bases unmatched. CDR3 protein: CASSLAGGVPSNEQFF. CDR3 in DNA: TGTGCCAGCAGCTTAGCGGGAGGGGTACCGAGCAATGAGCAGTTCTTC.

This clonotype was seen at least ten times. V gene TRBV5-1 combines with J gene TRBJ1-5, with 10 bases fitting TRBD1. This CDR3 comprises 16 residues. The V segment lost 4 bases and the J segment 3 bases; nucleotides outside the gene matches: 7. Germline V gives CDR1 SGHRS, CDR2 YFSETQ. The CDR3 is CASSPHGTGDNQPQHF. For the CDR3, the DNA is TGCGCCAGCAGCCCTCACGGGACAGGGGACAATCAGCCCCAGCATTTT.

This clonotype has a count of ten or more. This sequence joins TRBV3-1 and TRBJ2-2; D not resolved. This CDR3 spans 15 amino acids. Trimming left V 0 bases short and J 1 base short, with 6 bases between. Looked up from germline, CDR1 is LGHDT and CDR2 is YNNKEL (reference sequence). In DNA, the CDR3 is TGTGCCAGCAGCCAAGATTTGGGGAACACCGGGGAGCTGTTTTTT. As protein: CASSQDLGNTGELFF. Full variable domain (missing parts from reference TRBV3-1 and TRBJ2-2): DTAVSQTPKYLVTQMGNDKSIKCEQNLGHDTMYWYKQDSKKFLKIMFSYNNKELIINETVPNRFSPKSPDKAHLNLHINSLELGDSAVYFCASSQDLGNTGELFFGEGSRLTVL.

This clonotype has a count of ten or more. The V and J genes are TRBV5-1 and TRBJ2-1; 10 bases are a match to TRBD2. The CDR3 loop spans 14 amino acids. Per the germline V gene, CDR1 is SGHRS and CDR2 is YFSETQ. Unmatched junction bases numbered 5, after V lost 6 bases and J lost 5 bases. CDR3 sequence: CASTLAGDNNEQFF. The CDR3 DNA follows: TGCGCCAGCACCCTAGCGGGAGACAACAATGAGCAGTTCTTC.

In its sample, this clonotype was seen many times. This chain links TRBV5-1 with TRBJ2-5; no clear D. The CDR3 is 13 amino acids. Germline-derived CDR1 and CDR2 are SGHRS and YFSETQ. Trimming removed 5 bases at V and 5 bases at J, with 13 bases between. This chain's CDR3 is CASRLGRRETQYF. Here the CDR3 DNA reads TGCGCCAGCAGACTCGGACGACGGGAGACCCAGTACTTC.

This clonotype was counted ten times or more. The CDR3: CASIRRSRSYNEQFF. The DNA for the CDR3 is TGTGCCAGCATCAGGAGGAGCAGGTCCTACAATGAGCAGTTCTTC. This chain joins TRBV5-6 and TRBJ2-1, with D perhaps matching TRBD2 (5 bases). Deletions cut 6 bases from V and 1 base from J, with 14 bases between. This CDR3 spans 15 amino acids. Germline values: CDR1 SGHDT, CDR2 YYEEEE.

Only a few counts were recorded for this clonotype. This chain links TRBV11-2 with TRBJ2-7, with D maybe TRBD2 (5 bases). CDR3 length: 14 residues. Germline V CDR1 and CDR2: SGHAT, FQNNGV. Trimming took off 1 base at V and 3 bases at J, with 10 bases between the two ends. The CDR3 sequence: CASSLVREGYEQYF. The CDR3 DNA sequence: TGTGCCAGCAGCTTAGTCAGAGAGGGCTACGAGCAGTACTTC.